A single sample gave rise to the 8 T cell receptor beta chains below, sequenced in a study of cytomegalovirus exposure and HLA in healthy donors. This table comes from immunoSEQ multiplex PCR, and its TCRdb copy is limited to in-frame clones, with some not included. The table includes 90,000 or so clones, 85% detected once. Source material: PBMCs. Every receptor here comes from a man between 18 and 29 years old in good health and CMV-seropositive.

The V and J genes are TRBV9 and TRBJ2-1; possible D gene TRBD2, 6 bases. The V end lost 4 bases, the J end lost 6 bases, and 17 bases lay between the germline ends. Germline V lookup: CDR1 SGDLS, CDR2 YYNGEE. This CDR3 contains 15 residues. Written as DNA, the CDR3 is TGTGCCAGCAGCTCGGGACTCCTCGAACCCAATGAGCAGTTCTTC. This translates into CASSSGLLEPNEQFF.

The chain combines TRBV28 with TRBJ2-3; TRBD1 matches at 7 bases. Germline V gives CDR1 MDHEN, CDR2 SYDVKM. The trim removed 6 bases at V and 8 bases at J, leaving 5 bases unmatched. The CDR3 loop spans 12 amino acids. CDR3 residues: CASSPSGGTQYF. CDR3 DNA: TGTGCCAGCAGCCCCTCAGGGGGTACGCAGTATTTT.

The chain carries TRBV5-1 and TRBJ1-4, with D uncertain. This CDR3 comprises 15 residues. Germline V gene lookup returns CDR1 SGHRS and CDR2 YFSETQ. V was clipped by 0 bases and J by 5 bases, with 11 bases between them. The CDR3 reads CASSLEAGTNEKLFF. The CDR3 region has the DNA TGCGCCAGCAGCTTGGAGGCAGGAACGAATGAAAAACTGTTTTTT.

This chain joins TRBV28 and TRBJ2-7; 10 nucleotides match TRBD1. V shed 5 bases and J 6 bases; nucleotides not matched to a gene: 7. The CDR3 length is 14 residues. Germline CDR1 MDHEN, CDR2 SYDVKM. The CDR3 region has the DNA TGTGCCAGCAGTCTAACCGGGACAGGGGCCGAGCAGTACGTC. Translation: CASSLTGTGAEQYV.

In DNA form, the CDR3 reads TGCAGCGTTTCCTCGTCAGGGGACACTGAAGCTTTCTTT. It yields the protein CSVSSSGDTEAFF. The J gene is TRBJ1-1, the V gene TRBV29-1; D perhaps matches TRBD1 (6 bases). V was clipped by 5 bases and J by 3 bases, with 13 bases between them. Germline CDR1 reads SQVTM; CDR2 reads ANQGSEA. This CDR3 region has 13 residues.

This chain connects TRBV29-1 to TRBJ2-5, with D possibly matching TRBD2 (5 bases). Trimming took 1 base from V and 3 from J, leaving 12 bases between them. Germline V CDR1 and CDR2: SQVTM, ANQGSEA. This CDR3 is 14 amino acids long. CDR3 DNA sequence: TGCAGCGTTGAAGGCTCAGCGGCGAAAGAGACCCAGTACTTC. Translation: CSVEGSAAKETQYF.

The V gene is TRBV28, the J gene TRBJ2-7; the D gene is possibly TRBD1 (5 bases). The V end was cut by 4 bases, the J end by 3 bases, with 16 bases between. CDR1 and CDR2 (germline): MDHEN, SYDVKM. The CDR3 covers 15 residues. DNA of the CDR3: TGTGCCAGCAGTTCCCATGGAGCAGGGTACTACGAGCAGTACGTC. Translating it yields CASSSHGAGYYEQYV.

DNA of the CDR3: TGTGCCAGCAGCTCGGGACTAGCCTCAGACAATGAGCAGTTCTTC. This sequence encodes CASSSGLASDNEQFF. The chain links TRBV11-3 to TRBJ2-1, with 9 bases matching TRBD2. The CDR3 contains 15 residues. J gave up 5 bases and V 4 bases, and 6 bases lay outside the gene matches. The germline V gene encodes CDR1 SGHNT and CDR2 YENEEA.